One sample yielded the 13 T cell receptor beta chains listed below, sequenced in a study of CD8+CD57+ T cells in acquired aplastic anemia. The sequenced patients had an expansion of CD8+CD57+ cells seen by flow cytometry. Profiles of TCR beta VDJ and CDR3 were generated from a genomic DNA template. TCRdb called the reads again in MiXCR, with one record for every CDR3 protein. The table records 450,000 to 550,000 distinct CDR3 sequences, more than 25% of them present only once. Sequences were obtained from sorted CD4+, CD8+, or CD8+CD57+ T cells (not recorded which) from PBMCs. Receptors were obtained from a human donor with aplastic anemia.

This clonotype was observed at least ten times. This chain uses TRBV29-1 with TRBJ1-2; D not resolved. Trimming removed 3 bases from V and 7 bases from J, with 0 bases in between. Germline CDR1 SQVTM, CDR2 ANQGSEA. The CDR3 has 8 residues. The CDR3 sequence: CSVDGYTF. The DNA of the CDR3 is TGCAGCGTTGATGGCTACACCTTC.

The chain links TRBV13 to TRBJ2-7; D not certain. This CDR3 comprises 16 residues. CDR1 is PRHDT and CDR2 is FYEKMQ in the germline V gene (reference sequence). Between the trimmed V and J ends, which lost 5 bases and 2 bases, there was a span of 19 bases. CDR3 sequence: CASSPSGRAQTYEQYF. In DNA form, the CDR3 reads TGTGCCAGCAGCCCATCCGGACGGGCCCAGACCTACGAGCAGTACTTC.

On this clonotype: Given a much more abundant clone one base away, this may be a read error. The rearrangement uses TRBV19 and TRBJ2-2; D not certain. CDR1 is LNHDA, CDR2 SQIVND, per germline (reference sequence). The CDR3 is made up of 14 amino acids. The CDR3 DNA reads TGTACCAGTAGTAAGGACGGATACACCGGGGAGCTGTTTTTT. Protein product: CTSSKDGYTGELFF.

This clonotype was recorded at least ten times. This CDR3 reads CASSPGQATNEKLFF. The CDR3 DNA follows: TGTGCCAGTAGTCCTGGACAGGCAACTAATGAAAAACTGTTTTTT. The chain carries TRBV19 and TRBJ1-4; 7 nucleotides match TRBD1. The ends lost 5 bases at V and 0 bases at J; junction bases unmatched: 3. From germline, CDR1 is LNHDA and CDR2 SQIVND (reference sequence). This CDR3 comprises 15 residues.

A few counts support this clonotype. The gene calls are TRBV10-3 and TRBJ2-3; unclear D gene. Trimming shortened V by 2 bases and J by 2 bases, and 5 bases separated the two germline ends. Germline CDR1 is ENHRY and CDR2 is SYGVKD. This CDR3 comprises 13 residues. The CDR3 sequence is CAISEPNTDTQYF. The CDR3 DNA sequence: TGTGCCATCAGTGAGCCTAACACAGATACGCAGTATTTT.

As concerns this clonotype: A read error may be the cause here, since a much bigger clone is one base away. The chain recombines TRBV20-1 with TRBJ1-6; 11 bases line up with TRBD1. V lost 5 bases, J lost 11 bases, and 8 bases stayed unmatched. The CDR3 is 14 residues long. Germline V gene sequence: CDR1 DFQATT, CDR2 SNEGSKA (reference sequence). This CDR3 reads CSAGGGQGDPPLHF. In DNA form, the CDR3 reads TGCAGTGCTGGTGGGGGACAGGGGGATCCACCCCTCCACTTT.

The chain joins TRBV20-1 to TRBJ2-1; 9 bases match TRBD2. V lost 0 bases, J lost 8 bases, and 11 bases stayed unmatched. CDR1 DFQATT and CDR2 SNEGSKA come from the germline V gene (reference sequence). The CDR3 is made up of 16 amino acids. The CDR3 protein is CSARDHRLAVYHEQFF. The CDR3 nucleotides read TGCAGTGCTAGAGACCACCGACTAGCGGTTTACCATGAGCAGTTCTTC.

This clonotype was seen many times. The chain links TRBV19 to TRBJ2-1; D remains unclear. The CDR3 extends over 12 amino acids. The ends were cut back, 5 bases at V and 7 bases at J, with 9 bases in the middle. Germline V gives CDR1 LNHDA, CDR2 SQIVND (reference sequence). CDR3 protein: CASSGLRNEQFF. The DNA of the CDR3 is TGTGCCAGTAGTGGGCTTAGAAATGAGCAGTTCTTC. The complete variable domain, with remaining parts taken from reference TRBV19 and TRBJ2-1, reads DGGITQSPKYLFRKEGQNVTLSCEQNLNHDAMYWYRQDPGQGLRLIYYSQIVNDFQKGDIAEGYSVSREKKESFPLTVTSAQKNPTAFYLCASSGLRNEQFFGPGTRLTVL.

This clonotype was seen just once. This chain links TRBV10-3 with TRBJ1-4, with 9 bases fitting TRBD1. After removal of 10 bases from V and 8 bases from J, the junction contained 8 bases not matched to a gene. This CDR3 spans 13 amino acids. Germline V gene sequence: CDR1 ENHRY, CDR2 SYGVKD. CDR3 loop: CASTGTGNEKLFF. CDR3 nucleotides: TGTGCCAGCACCGGGACAGGGAACGAAAAACTGTTTTTT.

The table lists this clonotype with many counts. V and J are TRBV2 and TRBJ2-7; 12 bases fit TRBD1. Germline loops: CDR1 SNHLY, CDR2 FYNNEI. The V segment lost 11 bases and the J segment 7 bases; nucleotides outside the gene matches: 9. The CDR3 covers 13 residues. CDR3 DNA: TGTGCCGGGGCCGGGACAGGGGGCGCGGAGCAGTACTTC. This encodes CAGAGTGGAEQYF.

CDR3 protein: CASSPRDAGGWETQYF. In nucleotides, the CDR3 is TGTGCCAGTAGTCCGCGGGACGCGGGGGGTTGGGAGACCCAGTACTTC. The rearrangement links TRBV19 to TRBJ2-5; 8 nucleotides line up with TRBD2. The germline gives CDR1 LNHDA, CDR2 SQIVND (reference sequence). The CDR3 spans 16 residues. V was clipped by 5 bases and J by 5 bases; unmatched bases: 13.

About this clonotype: A read error may be the cause here, since a much bigger clone is one base away. The chain couples TRBV5-1 to TRBJ2-7; 9 bases are a match to TRBD2. With 2 bases clipped from V and 8 bases from J, the junction kept 8 bases outside the gene matches. The CDR3 spans 14 residues. Germline V gene sequence: CDR1 SGHRS, CDR2 YFSETQ. CDR3 in DNA: TGCGCCAGCAGCTTCGGACTAGCGATCGGCAAGCAGTACTTC. It is translated as CASSFGLAIGKQYF.

This clonotype was observed many times. CDR3 nucleotide sequence: TGTGCCAGCCAAGGGGCCGGGGAGCTGTTTTTT. Encoded protein: CASQGAGELFF. This chain links TRBV9 with TRBJ2-2; maybe TRBD1 (5 bases). CDR1 and CDR2 from the germline V gene are SGDLS and YYNGEE. This CDR3 contains 11 residues. The germline V and J ends were trimmed by 7 bases and 6 bases, with 7 bases remaining between them.